This entry concerns a single T cell receptor (beta chain). Its antigen is unknown. From germline, CDR1 is ENHRY and CDR2 SYGVKD. V lost 5 bases to trimming and J lost 12 bases; unmatched junction nucleotides: 13. The CDR3 length is 14 residues. This record belongs to a study of tumor and adjacent non-tumor tissue in lung cancer. In the study overall: Each sample yielded approximately 4.2 million productive TCRbeta reads on average. Study-wide points: Significantly higher TCR diversity was found in tumor than normal lung. In normal lung, the top 100 clones were significantly more dominant than in tumor.

This sample's RNA came from whole unsorted tissue. The library came from three nested PCR rounds adapted from ARM-PCR protocols. TCRdb passed the multiplex PCR reads through MiXCR, listing each CDR3 protein once. Of 100,000 to 120,000 distinct CDR3 sequences in the sample, about 80% were seen once. The source material was lung tumor tissue. This TCR derives from a man aged 70 or older with non-small cell lung cancer. J is TRBJ2-1 and V is TRBV10-3; 7 bases line up with TRBD1. CDR3 residues: CAISSRQGVQGQFF. CDR3 bases: TGTGCCATCAGTTCGAGACAGGGAGTACAGGGGCAGTTCTTC.